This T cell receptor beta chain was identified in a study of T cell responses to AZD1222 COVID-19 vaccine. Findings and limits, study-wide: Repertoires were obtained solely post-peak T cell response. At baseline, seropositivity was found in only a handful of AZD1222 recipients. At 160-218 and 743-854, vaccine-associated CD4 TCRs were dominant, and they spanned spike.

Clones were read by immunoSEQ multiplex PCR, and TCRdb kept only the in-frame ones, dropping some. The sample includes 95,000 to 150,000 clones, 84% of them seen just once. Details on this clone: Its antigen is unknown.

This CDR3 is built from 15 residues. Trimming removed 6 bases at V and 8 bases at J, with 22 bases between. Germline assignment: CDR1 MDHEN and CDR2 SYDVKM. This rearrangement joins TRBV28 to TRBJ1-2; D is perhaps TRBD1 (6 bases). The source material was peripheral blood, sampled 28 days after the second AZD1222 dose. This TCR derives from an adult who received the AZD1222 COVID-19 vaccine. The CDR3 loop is CASSLQMTGLGGYTF. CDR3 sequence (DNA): TGTGCCAGCAGCCTACAAATGACAGGCCTTGGGGGCTACACCTTC.